This is a list of T cell receptor beta chains from one sample in a study of blood T cell repertoires in COVID-19. Sequencing used immunoSEQ multiplex PCR; TCRdb keeps in-frame clones, though not all of them. This sample carries about 170,000 clones, roughly nine tenths of them seen once, and the ten largest clones take about 1.2%. Source material: PBMCs or T cells enriched from blood (not recorded which). The receptors shown here come from a human donor with acute COVID-19. The donor label of this sample is uncertain. CDR3s include the opening cysteine and the closing phenylalanine or tryptophan. D genes are given only for firm matches. Size is omitted from some rows. Given values are once, few, many or a class for expanded clones.

size	V	J	D	DNA	CDR3
NA	TRBV5-1	TRBJ1-6	NA	TGCGCCAGCAGCTTGGAATCCAGGATTACTAATTCACCCCTCCACTTT	CASSLESRITNSPLHF
NA	TRBV20-1	TRBJ1-4	TRBD1	TGCAGTGCTAGTGACAGGGGGCGAGAAAAACTGTTTTTT	CSASDRGREKLFF
NA	TRBV2	TRBJ1-1	NA	TGTGCCAGCAGCGGGCAGGGCACTGAAGCTTTCTTT	CASSGQGTEAFF
few	TRBV4-1	TRBJ2-5	TRBD2	TGCGCCAGCAGCCTTCGGGGGGATGAGACCCAGTACTTC	CASSLRGDETQYF
NA	TRBV30	TRBJ1-1	NA	TGTGCCTGGAGTGTCCCCTGGCAGGGGAACACTGAAGCTTTCTTT	CAWSVPWQGNTEAFF
NA	TRBV4-1	TRBJ2-1	NA	TGCGCCAGCAGCCAAGAGGTAGCCGAGACAGGCAACAATGAGCAGTTCTTC	CASSQEVAETGNNEQFF
NA	TRBV30	TRBJ2-5	TRBD1	TGTGCCTGGAGTCCCCGCGTCGGGACAGGGTCCCAAGAGACCCAGTACTTC	CAWSPRVGTGSQETQYF
NA	TRBV21-1	TRBJ1-1	NA	TGTGCCAGCAGCCAAGAGACTCCAGGGAGGGATTTCTTT	CASSQETPGRDFF
NA	TRBV27	TRBJ1-2	TRBD1	TGTGCCAGCAGTCCACTAGGGACAGGGGGCTGGGGCTACACCTTC	CASSPLGTGGWGYTF
NA	TRBV23-1	TRBJ1-5	NA	TGCGCCAGCCCCCGCGGGCGACGTAGCAATCAGCCCCAGCATTTT	CASPRGRRSNQPQHF
once	TRBV7-3	TRBJ2-7	TRBD1	TGTGCCAGCAGTAAAACCGGGACAGGACTCTACGAGCAGTACTTC	CASSKTGTGLYEQYF
few	TRBV12-3/TRBV12-4	TRBJ1-1	NA	TGTGCCAGCAGTTTATCAGGGTTGGCTTTCTTT	CASSLSGLAFF
NA	TRBV15	TRBJ1-2	NA	TGTGCCACCAGCAGAGATAAATCAACAGCCTATGGCTACACCTTC	CATSRDKSTAYGYTF
NA	TRBV7-2	TRBJ1-4	NA	TGTGCCAGCAGCCCCCCCGACAGGAGATATGGTGAAAAACTGTTTTTT	CASSPPDRRYGEKLFF
NA	TRBV9	TRBJ1-5	NA	TGTGCCAGCAGCCCCGGAGATTATAGCAATCAGCCCCAGCATTTT	CASSPGDYSNQPQHF
NA	TRBV18	TRBJ1-4	TRBD1	TGTGCCAGCTCAGTCACAGGGGTTAATGAAAAACTGTTTTTT	CASSVTGVNEKLFF
NA	TRBV19	TRBJ1-2	NA	TGTGCCAGTAGTATTTTGCCAGGGGCCGGAGCTAACTATGGCTACACCTTC	CASSILPGAGANYGYTF
NA	TRBV5-6	TRBJ1-1	NA	TGTGCCAGCAGCTTGGACCCGATTGGGGGGGAAGCCACTGAAGCTTTCTTT	CASSLDPIGGEATEAFF
NA	TRBV5-1	TRBJ2-3	NA	TGCGCCAGCAGCTCACGACAGGCTGTTTTTGGAGATACGCAGTATTTT	CASSSRQAVFGDTQYF
NA	TRBV6-1	TRBJ2-2	NA	TGTGCCAGCAGTGAATCGGTACCGGGGATCGGGGAGCTGTTTTTT	CASSESVPGIGELFF
NA	TRBV5-1	TRBJ1-4	NA	TGCGCCAGCAGCCGCGGGCCAGATTACGAAAAACTGTTTTTT	CASSRGPDYEKLFF
NA	TRBV7-9	TRBJ1-4	NA	TGTGCCAGCAGCCCACGGGGGGGGAATGAAAAACTGTTTTTT	CASSPRGGNEKLFF
NA	TRBV7-2	TRBJ2-5	NA	TGTGCCAGCAGCTTCGCGGGTAGAGAGACCCAGTACTTC	CASSFAGRETQYF
NA	TRBV29-1	TRBJ1-5	TRBD1	TGCAGCGCCGGGACAGGGTTTGGCAATCAGCCCCAGCATTTT	CSAGTGFGNQPQHF
NA	TRBV7-9	TRBJ2-5	TRBD1	TGTGCCAGCCGGGACAGTCTCCAAGAGACCCAGTACTTC	CASRDSLQETQYF
NA	TRBV7-3	TRBJ2-5	TRBD1	TGTGCCAGCAGCTTAACAGGGGGCATCGAGACCCAGTACTTC	CASSLTGGIETQYF
NA	TRBV5-1	TRBJ2-7	TRBD2	TGCGCCAGTACCGGGGAGGGGTTCTACGAGCAGTACTTC	CASTGEGFYEQYF
NA	TRBV7-8	TRBJ2-5	TRBD2	TGTGCCAGCAGCTTAGGGGGTAGCGGGGGGCCCGGGGAGACCCAGTACTTC	CASSLGGSGGPGETQYF
NA	TRBV24-1	TRBJ1-1	NA	TGTGCCACCAGTGATGAGGGCACTGAAGCTTTCTTT	CATSDEGTEAFF
NA	TRBV4-2	TRBJ1-2	NA	TGTGCCAGCAGCCAAGGTTTTACGGAGGCTAACTATGGCTACACCTTC	CASSQGFTEANYGYTF
NA	TRBV12-3/TRBV12-4	TRBJ2-2	NA	TGTGCCAGCGGCCTCATCGACGGGGAGCTGTTTTTT	CASGLIDGELFF
NA	TRBV4-3	TRBJ1-2	NA	TGCGCCAGCAGCCAAGCTGTGCAGGGGCGAGGCTACACCTTC	CASSQAVQGRGYTF
NA	TRBV30	TRBJ1-1	NA	TGTGCCTGGAGTCCTGACTTGAACACTGAAGCTTTCTTT	CAWSPDLNTEAFF
NA	TRBV4-3	TRBJ2-5	TRBD1	TGCGCCAGCAGCCAATGGGGGGGACAGGGAGAGACCCAGTACTTC	CASSQWGGQGETQYF
NA	TRBV29-1	TRBJ2-4	TRBD2	TGCAGCGTTGAAGTAGCGGGGGTAGCCAAAAACATTCAGTACTTC	CSVEVAGVAKNIQYF
NA	TRBV5-5	TRBJ2-3	TRBD1	TGTGCCAGCAGCGAACAGGGGGCAGATACGCAGTATTTT	CASSEQGADTQYF
NA	TRBV6-2/TRBV6-3	TRBJ2-7	TRBD2	TGTGCCAGCAGTTACTCCCAGAGCGGGGGCCGTCGAAACTACGAGCAGTACTTC	CASSYSQSGGRRNYEQYF